The sequence of this T cell receptor beta chain was determined in a study of blood T cell repertoires in COVID-19. Study details: Some COVID-19 samples were acute and others convalescent; all came from the United States, Italy and Spain.

Here immunoSEQ multiplex PCR was the method, and the copy in TCRdb shows in-frame clones only, minus some. The data show tens of thousands of clones, 85% to 90% seen once. The V segment lost 5 bases and the J segment 6 bases; nucleotides outside the gene matches: 9. Germline CDR1 reads SGHAT; CDR2 reads FQNNGV. This CDR3 spans 16 amino acids. The V and J genes are TRBV11-2 and TRBJ2-1; the match to TRBD2 covers 11 bases. Sequencing input: peripheral blood. The source of this sequence is a woman aged 80 or over in a cohort sampled during active or convalescent COVID-19. The CDR3 spells CASSQIAGGPGNEQFF. The CDR3 coding sequence is TGTGCCAGCAGCCAAATAGCGGGAGGGCCTGGCAATGAGCAGTTCTTC.